This T cell receptor beta chain derives from a study of STAT3 mutations in large granular lymphocyte leukemia. Overall study findings and caveats: Every T-cell large granular lymphocyte leukemia patient had at least one immunodominant TCR beta clonotype. After therapy, about 35% of the 18 patients switched clonotypes, all new clones STAT3 wild type.

With regard to this clone: The antigen is unknown.

Some clones are missing from TCRdb's copy, which holds only in-frame ones; the method was immunoSEQ multiplex PCR. Among 6,000 to 9,500 clones listed, about nine tenths were seen once. The V gene lost 2 bases and the J gene lost 0 bases, with 12 bases spanning the gap. Germline values: CDR1 MDHEN, CDR2 SYDVKM. The CDR3 consists of 16 residues. This receptor was obtained from a man in his fifties with T-cell large granular lymphocyte leukemia. Some clones in this sample may be carry-over from other donors' samples. Specimen: peripheral blood mononuclear cells. This chain uses TRBV28 with TRBJ2-3, with D perhaps matching TRBD2 (5 bases). The CDR3 sequence: CASSLSGHGSTDTQYF. CDR3 sequence (DNA): TGTGCCAGCAGTTTAAGCGGTCACGGAAGCACAGATACGCAGTATTTT.